One and the same sample provided the 17 T cell receptor beta chains below, sequenced in a study of early T cells in non-severe SARS-CoV-2 infection. TCRdb re-called the 5' RACE reads with MiXCR, one entry per CDR3 protein. The repertoire consists of about 60,000 distinct CDR3 sequences, with around 5.6% occurring once and the leading ten covering 6.8%. The sample consisted of whole blood. The receptors originated from an adult who was a healthcare worker with PCR-confirmed SARS-CoV-2 infection or an uninfected control (not recorded which).

This clonotype has only a few counts. The rearrangement uses TRBV7-9 and TRBJ1-1; the D is unclear. Trimming removed 7 bases from V and 1 base from J, with 13 bases in between. Germline values: CDR1 SEHNR, CDR2 FQNEAQ (reference sequence). CDR3 length: 14 amino acids. The CDR3 bases are TGTGCCAGCACCCTAATAGAAGGGAACACTGAAGCTTTCTTT. Translation: CASTLIEGNTEAFF.

This clonotype was counted many times. The chain joins TRBV20-1 to TRBJ1-2, with 8 bases aligning to TRBD1. This CDR3 is 13 amino acids long. V lost 5 bases to trimming and J lost 6 bases; unmatched junction nucleotides: 8. The germline gives CDR1 DFQATT, CDR2 SNEGSKA (reference sequence). The CDR3 nucleotides are TGCAGTGCTTTTCAGGGGGCGAGAGATGGCTACACCTTC. Its translation is CSAFQGARDGYTF.

The table lists this clonotype with many counts. V gene TRBV10-1 combines with J gene TRBJ2-7; D uncertain. Trimming removed 2 bases at V and 8 bases at J, with 7 bases between. Germline CDR1 and CDR2: WNHNN and SYGVQD (reference sequence). The CDR3 loop spans 11 amino acids. In DNA form, the CDR3 reads TGCGCCAGCAGTGAGGCTGGACAGCAGTACTTC. Translation: CASSEAGQQYF.

The table lists this clonotype with many counts. The CDR3: CASTTGGFTDEQFF. In DNA, the CDR3 is TGTGCCAGTACTACAGGGGGTTTTACTGATGAGCAGTTCTTC. The J gene is TRBJ2-1, the V gene TRBV19; 8 bases are shared with TRBD1. This CDR3 has 14 amino acids. J was trimmed by 8 bases and V by 7 bases; bases with no gene match: 10. CDR1 LNHDA and CDR2 SQIVND come from the germline V gene (reference sequence). Filled out from reference TRBV19 and TRBJ2-1, the complete variable domain reads DGGITQSPKYLFRKEGQNVTLSCEQNLNHDAMYWYRQDPGQGLRLIYYSQIVNDFQKGDIAEGYSVSREKKESFPLTVTSAQKNPTAFYLCASTTGGFTDEQFFGPGTRLTVL.

This clonotype was observed a handful of times. The V call is TRBV4-1, the J call TRBJ2-7; tentatively, D is TRBD1 (6 bases). The CDR3 extends over 14 amino acids. Germline lookup yields CDR1 MGHRA and CDR2 YSYEKL. V lost 2 bases, J lost 2 bases, and 10 bases lay in between. Here the CDR3 reads CASSQSTGPYEQYF. The CDR3 coding sequence is TGCGCCAGCAGCCAATCGACAGGCCCCTACGAGCAGTACTTC.

This sequence joins TRBV12-3 or TRBV12-4 and TRBJ1-1; possibly TRBD1 for D (5 bases). The CDR3 loop spans 12 amino acids. V was cut by 3 bases and J by 6 bases, with 8 bases left in between. DNA of the CDR3: TGTGCCAGCAGTTTGGGGGGTTCTGAAGCTTTCTTT. Its translation is CASSLGGSEAFF.

This clonotype has only a few counts. This chain uses TRBV20-1 with TRBJ2-3; 7 nucleotides line up with TRBD2. CDR3 length: 13 residues. Per germline, CDR1 DFQATT and CDR2 SNEGSKA (reference sequence). Unmatched junction bases numbered 2, after V lost 3 bases and J lost 2 bases. In DNA, the CDR3 is TGCAGTGCTAGGGGACTAACCACAGATACGCAGTATTTT. It yields the protein CSARGLTTDTQYF.

The table lists this clonotype with many counts. V is TRBV20-1 and J is TRBJ2-1; possible D gene TRBD2, 6 bases. Trimming removed 5 bases from V and 3 bases from J, with 23 bases in between. From germline, CDR1 is DFQATT and CDR2 SNEGSKA (reference sequence). The CDR3 length is 17 residues. The CDR3 nucleotides read TGCAGTGCTGCAATGGGGACTTCCAGGTGGGTCTACAATGAGCAGTTCTTC. Amino acids: CSAAMGTSRWVYNEQFF.

In its sample, this clonotype was seen many times. The chain joins TRBV4-2 to TRBJ2-3; D may be TRBD1 (5 bases). Trimming cost V 2 bases and J 1 base, with 7 bases left between them. In germline, CDR1 is LGHNA, CDR2 YNFKEQ. The CDR3 sequence is 14 residues long. The CDR3 sequence is CASSQLTGTDTQYF. CDR3 DNA: TGTGCCAGCAGCCAACTGACAGGCACAGATACGCAGTATTTT.

The table lists this clonotype with many counts. This sequence joins TRBV20-1 and TRBJ2-2; D is uncertain. The CDR3 length is 14 residues. Deletions cut 3 bases from V and 1 base from J, with 9 bases between. Germline V CDR1 and CDR2: DFQATT, SNEGSKA (reference sequence). Here the CDR3 reads CSASSQRNTGELFF. Here the CDR3 DNA reads TGCAGTGCTAGTTCACAGAGGAACACCGGGGAGCTGTTTTTT.

The table lists this clonotype with many counts. The chain employs TRBV20-1 and TRBJ2-3, with TRBD2 as a possible D gene (6 bases). CDR3 length equals 13 residues. CDR1 DFQATT and CDR2 SNEGSKA come from the germline V gene (reference sequence). Trimming stripped 2 bases from V and 5 bases from J, with 11 bases between. The CDR3 DNA follows: TGCAGTGCTAGACTCGGGGGTAAAGATACGCAGTATTTT. It specifies CSARLGGKDTQYF.

This clonotype was counted only a few times. This sequence joins TRBV10-3 and TRBJ2-7; D is unclear. CDR3 size: 12 residues. The germline CDR1 and CDR2 sequences are ENHRY and SYGVKD. The V end lost 9 bases, the J end lost 3 bases, and 12 bases lay between the germline ends. The CDR3 coding sequence is TGTGCCATACCGCGAGAGAACTACGAGCAGTACTTC. Amino acid sequence: CAIPRENYEQYF.

This clonotype was seen at least ten times. The chain combines TRBV4-3 with TRBJ2-3; 10 bases match TRBD2. CDR1 is LGHNA, CDR2 YSLEER, per germline. The CDR3 runs 17 residues. V shed 2 bases and J 0 bases; nucleotides not matched to a gene: 5. CDR3 bases: TGCGCCAGCAGCCAAAGCCCGACTAGCGGGAGCACAGATACGCAGTATTTT. Residues: CASSQSPTSGSTDTQYF.

There are many counts of this clonotype. The chain employs TRBV29-1 and TRBJ2-7; TRBD2 aligns across 8 bases. V shed 7 bases and J 2 bases; nucleotides not matched to a gene: 22. The CDR3 length is 18 residues. Germline values: CDR1 SQVTM, CDR2 ANQGSEA. The chain's CDR3 is CSATTPAGANPRAYEQYF. Written as DNA, the CDR3 is TGCAGCGCCACGACCCCAGCGGGAGCGAACCCCCGAGCCTACGAGCAGTACTTC.

In its sample, this clonotype was seen many times. The V call is TRBV14, the J call TRBJ2-3; 9 bases line up with TRBD1. The CDR3 has 15 residues. In germline, CDR1 is SGHDN, CDR2 FVKESK. The ends lost 2 bases at V and 1 base at J; junction bases unmatched: 1. CDR3 sequence (DNA): TGTGCCAGCAGCCAACGGACAGGGGGCACAGATACGCAGTATTTT. As protein: CASSQRTGGTDTQYF.

This clonotype appeared many times. J is TRBJ2-5 and V is TRBV14; 7 nucleotides align to TRBD2. Germline V CDR1 and CDR2: SGHDN, FVKESK. Germline trimming cut 4 bases from V and 4 bases from J; bases unmatched to any gene: 6. CDR3 length equals 14 residues. The CDR3 coding sequence is TGTGCCAGCAGCCGCGAGCGGGGACGAGAGACCCAGTACTTC. Residues: CASSRERGRETQYF.

This clonotype came up a few times. The chain recombines TRBV7-2 with TRBJ2-4; TRBD1 aligns across 7 bases. V dropped 1 base and J dropped 2; count of bases not matched to a gene: 5. The CDR3 has 16 residues. The V gene's germline CDR1 is SGHTA and CDR2 FQGNSA. The CDR3 DNA reads TGTGCCAGCAGCTTAGGACAGGGAGTATCCAAAAACATTCAGTACTTC. It specifies CASSLGQGVSKNIQYF. The whole variable domain, remainder taken from reference TRBV7-2 and TRBJ2-4, is GAGVSQSPSNKVTEKGKDVELRCDPISGHTALYWYRQSLGQGLEFLIYFQGNSAPDKSGLPSDRFSAERTGGSVSTLTIQRTQQEDSAVYLCASSLGQGVSKNIQYFGAGTRLSVL.